This entry is about one T cell receptor beta chain. The target antigen is unknown. The data are from a study of CD4 T cells in relation to SARS-CoV-2 and coronaviruses. Across the study: After approximately 10 days of antigen culture, PBMC TCR beta CDR3s were sequenced. Crossreactive spike epitopes shared across donors were mapped to their HLA restriction.

Sorted naive or memory CD4+ cells met CEF peptides for under eleven days. Measured with immunoSEQ multiplex PCR; TCRdb has only the in-frame clones, and not every one. The table has about 36,000 clones, around 77% seen once. The ends were cut back, 1 base at V and 9 bases at J, with 13 bases in the middle. The CDR3 has 14 residues. The germline V gene has CDR1 SEHNR and CDR2 FQNEAQ (reference sequence). The origin of this receptor is an adult with COVID-19. The chain employs TRBV7-9 and TRBJ2-1, with D maybe TRBD1 (7 bases). Sequenced sample: memory CD4+ T cells from PBMCs, cultured in vitro. The CDR3 DNA follows: TGTGCCAGCAGCTTAGAGACAGGGAGGCCTGAGCAGTTCTTC. The encoded protein is CASSLETGRPEQFF.